A single sample gave rise to the 27 T cell receptor beta chains below, sequenced in a study of blood T cell repertoires in COVID-19. Assay used: immunoSEQ multiplex PCR; TCRdb lists only in-frame clones, some missing. The sample includes roughly 240,000 clones, more than 65% seen only once; the top ten take approximately 2.3%. Sample: peripheral blood. These receptor sequences come from a man aged 35-49 years who had recovered from COVID-19.

CDR3 amino acids: CASSPPIQGAGLGTEAFF. DNA of the CDR3: TGTGCCAGCTCACCACCGATACAGGGGGCAGGGTTGGGGACTGAAGCTTTCTTT. The V call is TRBV18, the J call TRBJ1-1; 9 bases are a match to TRBD1. J was trimmed by 5 bases and V by 0 bases; bases with no gene match: 13. CDR1 and CDR2 from the germline V gene are KGHSH and LQKENI. The CDR3 loop spans 18 amino acids.

The rearrangement links TRBV9 to TRBJ1-1; the D is unclear. This CDR3 is 12 amino acids long. Germline CDR1 is SGDLS and CDR2 is YYNGEE. The V and J ends lost 0 bases and 7 bases respectively, with 7 bases between them. CDR3 nucleotides: TGTGCCAGCAGCGTAGGAGGAGATGAAGCTTTCTTT. Its protein is CASSVGGDEAFF. The variable domain in full, with the rest retrieved from reference TRBV9 and TRBJ1-1, is DSGVTQTPKHLITATGQRVTLRCSPRSGDLSVYWYQQSLDQGLQFLIQYYNGEERAKGNILERFSAQQFPDLHSELNLSSLELGDSALYFCASSVGGDEAFFGQGTRLTVV.

DNA of the CDR3: TGTGCCACCAGTGTGGGGTCGGGAGCCACCGGGGAGCTGTTTTTT. Translation gives CATSVGSGATGELFF. The chain uses TRBV24-1 and TRBJ2-2, with D perhaps matching TRBD2 (6 bases). There are 15 residues in the CDR3. Germline values: CDR1 KGHDR, CDR2 SFDVKD. The V gene lost 5 bases and the J gene lost 4 bases, with 13 bases spanning the gap.

The rearrangement links TRBV20-1 to TRBJ2-1; 7 positions agree with TRBD2. From germline, CDR1 is DFQATT and CDR2 SNEGSKA (reference sequence). This CDR3 contains 16 residues. The V segment lost 3 bases and the J segment 2 bases; nucleotides outside the gene matches: 10. The CDR3 DNA reads TGCAGTGCTAGTTCAGCGGGACCCACAACCTACAATGAGCAGTTCTTC. It codes for CSASSAGPTTYNEQFF.

V is TRBV9 and J is TRBJ1-3; 10 nucleotides agree with TRBD1. V was clipped by 3 bases and J by 4 bases; unmatched bases: 4. The CDR3 covers 15 residues. Germline V gene lookup returns CDR1 SGDLS and CDR2 YYNGEE. CDR3 DNA sequence: TGTGCCAGCAGCGCTCGGACAGGGGGAGGAAACACCATATATTTT. As protein: CASSARTGGGNTIYF. The whole variable domain, remainder taken from reference TRBV9 and TRBJ1-3, is DSGVTQTPKHLITATGQRVTLRCSPRSGDLSVYWYQQSLDQGLQFLIQYYNGEERAKGNILERFSAQQFPDLHSELNLSSLELGDSALYFCASSARTGGGNTIYFGEGSWLTVV.

The chain employs TRBV18 and TRBJ2-2; D is undetermined. This CDR3 has 16 residues. The germline gives CDR1 KGHSH, CDR2 LQKENI. The germline V and J ends were trimmed by 0 bases and 6 bases, with 14 bases remaining between them. As DNA, the CDR3 is TGTGCCAGCTCACCACCGCCCAACTACCGGTCCGGGGAGCTGTTTTTT. It yields the protein CASSPPPNYRSGELFF.

The CDR3, as DNA: TGTGCCAGCAGCCCACGGACAGGCAATCAGCCCCAGCATTTT. Translation gives CASSPRTGNQPQHF. V is TRBV11-2 and J is TRBJ1-5, with D perhaps TRBD1 (6 bases). The germline V and J ends were trimmed by 5 bases and 2 bases, with 10 bases remaining between them. This CDR3 is 14 amino acids long. In germline, CDR1 is SGHAT, CDR2 FQNNGV.

The chain is built from TRBV9 and TRBJ2-2; 8 bases line up with TRBD1. Germline assignment: CDR1 SGDLS and CDR2 YYNGEE. Unmatched junction bases numbered 6, after V lost 0 bases and J lost 2 bases. This CDR3 spans 17 amino acids. CDR3 loop: CASSVASAGGNTGELFF. For the CDR3, the DNA is TGTGCCAGCAGCGTAGCATCGGCAGGGGGCAACACCGGGGAGCTGTTTTTT.

This clone was seen a single time. The chain joins TRBV6-5 to TRBJ1-6, with 9 bases aligning to TRBD1. The CDR3 is made up of 13 amino acids. Germline loops: CDR1 MNHEY, CDR2 SVGAGI. V lost 10 bases, J lost 9 bases, and 7 bases stayed unmatched. The CDR3 loop is CATLRDRASPLHF. The CDR3, as DNA: TGTGCCACGCTCCGGGACAGGGCTTCACCCCTCCACTTT.

The gene calls are TRBV5-5 and TRBJ2-7; D unclear. V was pared by 4 bases and J by 6 bases, with 11 bases between. This CDR3 contains 12 residues. CDR1 is SGHKS and CDR2 is YYEKEE in the germline V gene (reference sequence). The CDR3 DNA reads as TGTGCCAGCAGCCCAGGAAAACCCGAGCAGTACTTC. Protein: CASSPGKPEQYF.

This chain uses TRBV7-2 with TRBJ2-3, with 7 bases identical to TRBD2. Germline V gene lookup returns CDR1 SGHTA and CDR2 FQGNSA. The CDR3 totals 14 residues. J gave up 8 bases and V 1 base, and 6 bases lay outside the gene matches. The CDR3 sequence: CASSLEGGPGTQYF. In DNA form, the CDR3 reads TGTGCCAGCAGCTTAGAGGGAGGGCCGGGTACGCAGTATTTT.

V is TRBV18 and J is TRBJ2-4; 13 bases map to TRBD2. From germline, CDR1 is KGHSH and CDR2 LQKENI. There are 16 residues in the CDR3. The ends lost 4 bases at V and 0 bases at J; junction bases unmatched: 0. This CDR3 reads CASSRLAGGAKNIQYF. CDR3 DNA sequence: TGTGCCAGCTCACGACTAGCGGGAGGAGCCAAAAACATTCAGTACTTC.

This chain links TRBV18 with TRBJ2-5; 12 nucleotides match TRBD2. From germline, CDR1 is KGHSH and CDR2 LQKENI. The CDR3 covers 18 residues. J gave up 5 bases and V 3 bases, and 13 bases lay outside the gene matches. DNA of the CDR3: TGTGCCAGCTCACCCCGGACTAGCGGGACCCTGCGGGGGGAGACCCAGTACTTC. It codes for CASSPRTSGTLRGETQYF. The variable domain in full, completed from reference TRBV18 and TRBJ2-5, reads NAGVMQNPRHLVRRRGQEARLRCSPMKGHSHVYWYRQLPEEGLKFMVYLQKENIIDESGMPKERFSAEFPKEGPSILRIQQVVRGDSAAYFCASSPRTSGTLRGETQYFGPGTRLLVL.

The chain uses TRBV30 and TRBJ2-1; TRBD2 aligns across 8 bases. The V and J ends lost 2 bases and 6 bases, in that order; junction bases with no gene match: 12. The germline CDR1 and CDR2 sequences are GTSNPN and SVGIG (reference sequence). This CDR3 is built from 16 residues. CDR3 bases: TGTGCCTGGAGTAGGATCGGACTAGCAGGGAGCAATGAGCAGTTCTTC. Translating it yields CAWSRIGLAGSNEQFF.

The genes are TRBV10-3 and TRBJ1-5, with 7 bases aligning to TRBD1. This CDR3 comprises 14 residues. J lost 3 bases, V lost 6 bases, and 5 bases had no gene match. CDR1 and CDR2 from the germline V gene are ENHRY and SYGVKD. CDR3 loop: CAISSTGNNQPQHF. CDR3 DNA: TGTGCCATCAGCTCGACAGGGAACAATCAGCCCCAGCATTTT.

The chain employs TRBV6-5 and TRBJ2-7, with D possibly being TRBD1 (6 bases). Germline values: CDR1 MNHEY, CDR2 SVGAGI. Trimming took off 6 bases at V and 0 bases at J, with 12 bases between the two ends. The CDR3 has 14 amino acids. For the CDR3, the DNA is TGTGCCAGCAGGACCGGGACACCCTCCTACGAGCAGTACTTC. This sequence encodes CASRTGTPSYEQYF.

The chain carries TRBV7-2 and TRBJ1-5; D ambiguous. Trimming took off 4 bases at V and 3 bases at J, with 13 bases between the two ends. CDR3 size: 15 residues. The germline V gene encodes CDR1 SGHTA and CDR2 FQGNSA. CDR3 nucleotides: TGTGCCAGCAGCTCCCCCCCGGGGATCAATCAGCCCCAGCATTTT. Amino acid sequence: CASSSPPGINQPQHF.

The gene calls are TRBV10-2 and TRBJ2-7; 13 bases line up with TRBD2. V lost 1 base to trimming and J lost 3 bases; unmatched junction nucleotides: 9. Germline V gene data show CDR1 as WSHSY and CDR2 as SAAADI. This CDR3 has 18 residues. The CDR3 region is CASSELPLGLAGYYEQYF. CDR3 in DNA: TGCGCCAGCAGTGAGTTACCATTGGGACTAGCGGGGTACTACGAGCAGTACTTC.

The rearrangement joins TRBV7-9 to TRBJ1-1, with D possibly TRBD1 on 6 matching bases. CDR3 length: 15 amino acids. Germline values: CDR1 SEHNR, CDR2 FQNEAQ (reference sequence). The V end was cut by 2 bases, the J end by 3 bases, with 13 bases between. The CDR3 nucleotides are TGTGCCAGCAGCTTACTGGGGGGGCTGGACACTGAAGCTTTCTTT. Translated, it gives CASSLLGGLDTEAFF. Complete variable domain (other parts from reference TRBV7-9 and TRBJ1-1): DTGVSQNPRHKITKRGQNVTFRCDPISEHNRLYWYRQTLGQGPEFLTYFQNEAQLEKSRLLSDRFSAERPKGSFSTLEIQRTEQGDSAMYLCASSLLGGLDTEAFFGQGTRLTVV.

The chain recombines TRBV5-4 with TRBJ2-1; TRBD2 aligns across 15 bases. Germline V lookup: CDR1 SGHNT, CDR2 YYREEE (reference sequence). The trim removed 4 bases at V and 9 bases at J, leaving 14 bases unmatched. This CDR3 region has 18 residues. The CDR3 DNA sequence: TGTGCCAGCAGCAAGGGACTAGCGGGGGGACTCCCCATCCTTGAGCAGTTCTTC. This translates into CASSKGLAGGLPILEQFF. Full variable domain (outside the CDR3, taken from reference TRBV5-4 and TRBJ2-1): ETGVTQSPTHLIKTRGQQVTLRCSSQSGHNTVSWYQQALGQGPQFIFQYYREEENGRGNFPPRFSGLQFPNYSSELNVNALELDDSALYLCASSKGLAGGLPILEQFFGPGTRLTVL.

The chain has TRBV19 and TRBJ1-2; 8 nucleotides align to TRBD1. J was trimmed by 8 bases and V by 5 bases; bases with no gene match: 22. CDR1 is LNHDA, CDR2 SQIVND, per germline (reference sequence). The CDR3 contains 18 residues. Here the CDR3 reads CASSHRRGRIILPSGYTF. The CDR3 nucleotides are TGTGCCAGTAGTCATCGCAGGGGGCGAATTATACTCCCGTCCGGCTACACCTTC.

V usage is TRBV2 and J usage is TRBJ2-2; 7 nucleotides line up with TRBD2. Germline V gives CDR1 SNHLY, CDR2 FYNNEI. The J segment lost 4 bases and the V segment lost 7 bases, leaving 9 bases of the junction unmatched. There are 15 residues in the CDR3. The CDR3 reads CASKMERGATGELFF. The CDR3 coding sequence is TGTGCCAGCAAGATGGAGCGGGGAGCCACCGGGGAGCTGTTTTTT.

The rearrangement joins TRBV9 to TRBJ2-7; 9 bases line up with TRBD2. The CDR3 runs to 15 residues. Per the germline V gene, CDR1 is SGDLS and CDR2 is YYNGEE. V shed 2 bases and J 2 bases; nucleotides not matched to a gene: 5. The CDR3 nucleotides are TGTGCCAGCAGCGTCCTTCGCGGGGGGGCCTACGAGCAGTACTTC. Translating gives CASSVLRGGAYEQYF.

This chain joins TRBV11-2 and TRBJ1-1; D is ambiguous. Trimming removed 4 bases from V and 5 bases from J, with 14 bases in between. Germline V gene sequence: CDR1 SGHAT, CDR2 FQNNGV. The CDR3 is 14 amino acids. The CDR3 coding sequence is TGTGCCAGCAGCTCCTCGGCCCGAGGGACTGAAGCTTTCTTT. Amino acids: CASSSSARGTEAFF. The full variable domain, in which reference TRBV11-2 and TRBJ1-1 provide the parts outside the CDR3, is EAGVAQSPRYKIIEKRQSVAFWCNPISGHATLYWYQQILGQGPKLLIQFQNNGVVDDSQLPKDRFSAERLKGVDSTLKIQPAKLEDSAVYLCASSSSARGTEAFFGQGTRLTVV.

The chain links TRBV2 to TRBJ1-2, with D possibly TRBD1 on 6 matching bases. This CDR3 comprises 13 residues. V lost 1 base and J lost 4, with 7 bases in between. Germline V CDR1 and CDR2: SNHLY, FYNNEI. The CDR3 is CASSEGTAYGYTF. CDR3 nucleotide sequence: TGTGCCAGCAGTGAAGGGACAGCCTATGGCTACACCTTC.

The J gene is TRBJ1-1, the V gene TRBV12-5; D gene ambiguous. The CDR3 contains 13 residues. Germline V gene sequence: CDR1 LGHNT, CDR2 FRNRAP. The germline V and J ends were trimmed by 1 base and 1 base, with 4 bases remaining between them. As DNA, the CDR3 is TGTGCTAGTGGTTTGGAGCAGAACACTGAAGCTTTCTTT. This translates into CASGLEQNTEAFF.

This chain links TRBV7-9 with TRBJ2-5; 14 positions agree with TRBD2. The CDR3 sequence is 17 residues long. Germline CDR1 reads SEHNR; CDR2 reads FQNEAQ (reference sequence). J lost 4 bases, V lost 4 bases, and 8 bases had no gene match. In DNA, the CDR3 is TGTGCCAGCAGCTCCTGGACTAGCGGGAGGAGGGGAGAGACCCAGTACTTC. Its translation: CASSSWTSGRRGETQYF. The variable domain in full, completed from reference TRBV7-9 and TRBJ2-5, reads DTGVSQNPRHKITKRGQNVTFRCDPISEHNRLYWYRQTLGQGPEFLTYFQNEAQLEKSRLLSDRFSAERPKGSFSTLEIQRTEQGDSAMYLCASSSWTSGRRGETQYFGPGTRLLVL.